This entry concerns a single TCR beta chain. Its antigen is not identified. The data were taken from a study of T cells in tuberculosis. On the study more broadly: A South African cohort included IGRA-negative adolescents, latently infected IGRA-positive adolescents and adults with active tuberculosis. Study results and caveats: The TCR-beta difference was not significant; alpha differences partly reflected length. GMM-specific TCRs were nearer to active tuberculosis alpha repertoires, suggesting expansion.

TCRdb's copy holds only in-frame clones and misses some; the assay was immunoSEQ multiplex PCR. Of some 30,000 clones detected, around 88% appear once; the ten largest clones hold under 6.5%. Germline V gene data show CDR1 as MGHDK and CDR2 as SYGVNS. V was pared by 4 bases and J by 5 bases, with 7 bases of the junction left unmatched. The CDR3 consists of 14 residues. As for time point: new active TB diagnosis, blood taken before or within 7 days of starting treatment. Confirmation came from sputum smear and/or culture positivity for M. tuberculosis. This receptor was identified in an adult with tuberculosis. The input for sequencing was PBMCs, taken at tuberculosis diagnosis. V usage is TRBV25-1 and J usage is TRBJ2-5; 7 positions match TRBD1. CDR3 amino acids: CASSGRGIWETQYF. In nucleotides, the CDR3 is TGTGCCAGCAGTGGCAGGGGGATCTGGGAGACCCAGTACTTC.